This T cell receptor beta chain was captured by sequencing in a study of blood T cell repertoires in COVID-19. For the study at large: Collection of acute and convalescent COVID-19 samples took place in the United States, Italy and Spain. PBMCs, B-cell-depleted T cells, or T cells provided the cDNA or gDNA that made up the material.

The CDR3 consists of 17 residues. CDR1 is LNHNV, CDR2 YYDKDF, per germline (reference sequence). Trimming took off 0 bases at V and 1 base at J, with 16 bases between the two ends. Using immunoSEQ multiplex PCR, the repertoire was profiled, and TCRdb retains in-frame clones only, with some absent. This sample has 200,000 or so clones; around three quarters occur once, and the top ten carry around 5.8%. This chain uses TRBV15 with TRBJ2-7; D uncertain. The receptor was derived from a woman in her sixties or seventies with acute or convalescent COVID-19. The sample was peripheral blood. CDR3 loop: CATSRELQPTPSYEQYF. The CDR3 DNA reads as TGTGCCACCAGCAGAGAATTACAGCCTACTCCATCCTACGAGCAGTACTTC.